The clone carrying this T cell receptor beta chain was counted a few times. No antigen is known for it. This entry is derived from a study of cytomegalovirus exposure and HLA in healthy donors. 13 Jbeta primers and 60 Vbeta primers were used for the PCR. Produced via immunoSEQ multiplex PCR; TCRdb's table is partial and in-frame only. The sample lists some 190,000 clones, about three quarters seen once, with approximately 1.5% in the top ten. Study-wide results and limits: A later analysis found most CMV-associated TCR beta chains apparently HLA-restricted.

From germline, CDR1 is SGDLS and CDR2 YYNGEE. The CDR3 totals 15 residues. Trimming took 3 bases from V and 4 from J; bases not matched to a gene: 7. The gene calls are TRBV9 and TRBJ1-1; TRBD1 aligns across 9 bases. Sequencing was done on a sample of PBMCs. This TCR came from a man aged 18 to 35 in good health and CMV-seronegative. The CDR3 spells CASSGLPGQGTEAFF. CDR3 DNA: TGTGCCAGCAGCGGACTCCCGGGACAGGGCACTGAAGCTTTCTTT.